This T cell receptor (beta chain) was sequenced for a study of response to subunit inactivated influenza vaccine. Findings and limits, study-wide: Each seasonal influenza vaccination, the authors suggested, recruits few new T cells.

The CDR3 runs 14 residues. The V end lost 4 bases, the J end lost 3 bases, and 9 bases lay between the germline ends. Looked up from germline, CDR1 is SEHNR and CDR2 is FQNEAQ (reference sequence). TCRdb passed the RT-PCR reads through MiXCR, listing each CDR3 protein once. This sample has 450,000 to 500,000 distinct CDR3 sequences, with around 9.9% found just once. A word on this clonotype: The antigen is unknown.

This chain links TRBV7-9 with TRBJ2-2; D may be TRBD1 or TRBD2 (5 bases each). The sample consisted of PBMCs from blood, taken more than 35 days after vaccination. The receptor was derived from a man aged 50-60 years who received an inactivated influenza vaccine. The chain's CDR3 is CASSYGTDTGELFF. The CDR3, as DNA: TGTGCCAGCAGCTATGGGACGGACACCGGGGAGCTGTTTTTT.